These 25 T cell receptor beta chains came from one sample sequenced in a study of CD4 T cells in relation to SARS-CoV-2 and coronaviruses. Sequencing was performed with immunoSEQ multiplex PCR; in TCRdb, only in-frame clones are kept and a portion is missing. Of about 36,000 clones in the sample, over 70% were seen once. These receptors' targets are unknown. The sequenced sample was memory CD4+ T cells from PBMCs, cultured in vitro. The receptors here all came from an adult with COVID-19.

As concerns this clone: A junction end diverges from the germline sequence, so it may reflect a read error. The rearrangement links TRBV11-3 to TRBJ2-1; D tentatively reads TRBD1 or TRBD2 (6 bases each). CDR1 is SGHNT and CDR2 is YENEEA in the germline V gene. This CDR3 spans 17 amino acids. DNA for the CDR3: TGTGCCAGCAGCATAGATGGGTCGACTAGGGGGGACAATGAGCAGTTCTTC. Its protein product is CASSIDGSTRGDNEQFF. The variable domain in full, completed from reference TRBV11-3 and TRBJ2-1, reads EAGVVQSPRYKIIEKKQPVAFWCNPISGHNTLYWYLQNLGQGPELLIRYENEEAVDDSQLPKDRFSAERLKGVDSTLKIQPAELGDSAVYLCASSIDGSTRGDNEQFFGPGTRLTVL.

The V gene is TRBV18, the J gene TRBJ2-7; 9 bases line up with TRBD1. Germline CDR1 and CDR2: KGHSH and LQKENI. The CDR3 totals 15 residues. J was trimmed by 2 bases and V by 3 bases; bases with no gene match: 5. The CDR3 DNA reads TGTGCCAGCTCACCGGGACAGGGATGGGCCTACGAGCAGTACTTC. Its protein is CASSPGQGWAYEQYF.

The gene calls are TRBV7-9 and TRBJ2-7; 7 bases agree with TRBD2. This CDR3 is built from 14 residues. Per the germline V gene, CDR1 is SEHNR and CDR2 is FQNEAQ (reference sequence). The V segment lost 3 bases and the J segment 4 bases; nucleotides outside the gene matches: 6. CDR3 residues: CASSFEGGGYEQYF. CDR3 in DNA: TGTGCCAGCAGCTTCGAGGGCGGGGGTTACGAGCAGTACTTC. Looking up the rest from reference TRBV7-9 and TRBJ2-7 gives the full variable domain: DTGVSQNPRHKITKRGQNVTFRCDPISEHNRLYWYRQTLGQGPEFLTYFQNEAQLEKSRLLSDRFSAERPKGSFSTLEIQRTEQGDSAMYLCASSFEGGGYEQYFGPGTRLTVT.

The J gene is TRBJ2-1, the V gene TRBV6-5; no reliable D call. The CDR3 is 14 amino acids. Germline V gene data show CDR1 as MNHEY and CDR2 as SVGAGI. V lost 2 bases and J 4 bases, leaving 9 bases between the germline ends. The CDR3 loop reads CASSYGRSYNEQFF. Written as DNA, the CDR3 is TGTGCCAGCAGTTACGGACGTTCTTACAATGAGCAGTTCTTC.

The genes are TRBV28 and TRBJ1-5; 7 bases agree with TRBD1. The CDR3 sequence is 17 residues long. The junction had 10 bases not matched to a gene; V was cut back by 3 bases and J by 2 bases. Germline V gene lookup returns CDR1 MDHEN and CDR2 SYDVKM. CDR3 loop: CASSLGPDRVGNQPQHF. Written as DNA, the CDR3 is TGTGCCAGCAGTTTGGGACCAGACAGGGTAGGCAATCAGCCCCAGCATTTT.

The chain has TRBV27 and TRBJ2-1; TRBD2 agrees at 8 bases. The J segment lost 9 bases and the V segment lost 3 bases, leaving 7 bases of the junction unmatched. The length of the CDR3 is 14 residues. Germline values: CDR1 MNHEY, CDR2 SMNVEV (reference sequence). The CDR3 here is CASSFSGGPGEQFF. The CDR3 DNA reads TGTGCCAGCAGTTTCTCGGGAGGGCCGGGTGAGCAGTTCTTC.

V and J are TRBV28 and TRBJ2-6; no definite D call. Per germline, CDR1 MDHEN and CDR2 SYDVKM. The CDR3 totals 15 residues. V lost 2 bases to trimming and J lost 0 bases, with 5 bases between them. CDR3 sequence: CASSLPGSGANVLTF. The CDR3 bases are TGTGCCAGCAGTTTACCCGGCTCTGGGGCCAACGTCCTGACTTTC.

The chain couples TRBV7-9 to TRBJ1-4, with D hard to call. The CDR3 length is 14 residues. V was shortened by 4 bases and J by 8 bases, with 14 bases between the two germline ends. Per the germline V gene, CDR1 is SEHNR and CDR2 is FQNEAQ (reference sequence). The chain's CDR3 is CASSSNTMVEKLFF. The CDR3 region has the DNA TGTGCCAGCAGCTCCAATACAATGGTAGAAAAACTGTTTTTT.

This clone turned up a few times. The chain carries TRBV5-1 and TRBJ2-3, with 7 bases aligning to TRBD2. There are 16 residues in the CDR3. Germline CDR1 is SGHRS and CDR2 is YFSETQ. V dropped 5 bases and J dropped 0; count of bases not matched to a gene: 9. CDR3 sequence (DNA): TGCGCCAGCAGACCATCTAGCGGAGGGAGCACAGATACGCAGTATTTT. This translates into CASRPSSGGSTDTQYF.

This CDR3 reads CASSRGGTQYF. CDR3 DNA sequence: TGCGCCAGCAGCCGGGGGGGGACCCAGTACTTC. V gene TRBV4-1 combines with J gene TRBJ2-5; 7 positions agree with TRBD2. This CDR3 is 11 amino acids long. Germline CDR1 MGHRA, CDR2 YSYEKL. J gave up 7 bases and V 4 bases, and 0 bases lay outside the gene matches.

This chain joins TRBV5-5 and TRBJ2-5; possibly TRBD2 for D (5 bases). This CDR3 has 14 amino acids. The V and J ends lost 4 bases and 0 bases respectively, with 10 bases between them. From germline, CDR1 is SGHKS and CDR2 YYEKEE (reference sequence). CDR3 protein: CASSKRRYQETQYF. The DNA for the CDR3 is TGTGCCAGCAGCAAACGGAGGTACCAAGAGACCCAGTACTTC.

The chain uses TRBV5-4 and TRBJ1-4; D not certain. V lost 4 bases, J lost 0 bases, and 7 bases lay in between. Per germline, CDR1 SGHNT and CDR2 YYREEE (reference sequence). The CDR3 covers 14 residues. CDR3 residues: CASSRRSTNEKLFF. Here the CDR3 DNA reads TGTGCCAGCAGCCGGCGGTCAACTAATGAAAAACTGTTTTTT.

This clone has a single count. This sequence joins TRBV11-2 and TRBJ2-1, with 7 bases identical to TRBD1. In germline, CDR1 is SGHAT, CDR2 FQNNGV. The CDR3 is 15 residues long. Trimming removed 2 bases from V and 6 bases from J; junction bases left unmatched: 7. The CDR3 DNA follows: TGTGCCAGCAGCTTAAACAGGGGAAGGGGCAATGAGCAGTTCTTC. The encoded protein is CASSLNRGRGNEQFF. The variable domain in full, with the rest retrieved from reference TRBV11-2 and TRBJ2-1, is EAGVAQSPRYKIIEKRQSVAFWCNPISGHATLYWYQQILGQGPKLLIQFQNNGVVDDSQLPKDRFSAERLKGVDSTLKIQPAKLEDSAVYLCASSLNRGRGNEQFFGPGTRLTVL.

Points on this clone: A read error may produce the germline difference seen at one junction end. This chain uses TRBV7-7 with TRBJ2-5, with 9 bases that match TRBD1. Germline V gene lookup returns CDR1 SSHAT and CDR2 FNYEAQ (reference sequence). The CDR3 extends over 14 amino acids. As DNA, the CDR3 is TGTGCTAGCAGCCCCGAGACAGGGGGAGAGACCCAGTACTTC. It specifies CASSPETGGETQYF.

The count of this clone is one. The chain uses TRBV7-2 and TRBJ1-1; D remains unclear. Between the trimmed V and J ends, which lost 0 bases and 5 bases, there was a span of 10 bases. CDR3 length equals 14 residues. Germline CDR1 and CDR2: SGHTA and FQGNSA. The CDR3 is CASSLAGRTTEAFF. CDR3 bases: TGTGCCAGCAGCTTAGCCGGCAGAACGACTGAAGCTTTCTTT.

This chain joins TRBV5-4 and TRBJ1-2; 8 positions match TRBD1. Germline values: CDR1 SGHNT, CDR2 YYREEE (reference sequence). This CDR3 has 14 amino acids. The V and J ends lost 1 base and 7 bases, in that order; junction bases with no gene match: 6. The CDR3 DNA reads TGTGCCAGCAGCTTGAGCCAGGGGGCTTTTGGCTACACCTTC. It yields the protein CASSLSQGAFGYTF.

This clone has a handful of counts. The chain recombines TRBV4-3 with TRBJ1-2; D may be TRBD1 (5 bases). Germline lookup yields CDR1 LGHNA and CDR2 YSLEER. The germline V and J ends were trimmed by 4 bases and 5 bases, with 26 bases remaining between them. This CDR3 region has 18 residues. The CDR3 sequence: CASSPKDYSVMGEYGYTF. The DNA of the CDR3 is TGCGCCAGCAGCCCGAAAGATTATTCGGTCATGGGGGAGTATGGCTACACCTTC.

DNA for the CDR3: TGTGCCAGCAGTGGGACACCGGGACTAGCCTCGGATGAGCAGTTCTTC. It yields the protein CASSGTPGLASDEQFF. The rearrangement joins TRBV2 to TRBJ2-1; TRBD2 matches at 9 bases. The V and J ends lost 4 bases and 8 bases, in that order; junction bases with no gene match: 12. Germline assignment: CDR1 SNHLY and CDR2 FYNNEI. The CDR3 length is 16 residues.

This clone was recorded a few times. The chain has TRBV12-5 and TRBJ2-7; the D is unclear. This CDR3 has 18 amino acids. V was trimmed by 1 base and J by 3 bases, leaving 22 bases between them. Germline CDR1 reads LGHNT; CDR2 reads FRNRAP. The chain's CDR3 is CASGLGILGRPSFYEQYF. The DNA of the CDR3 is TGTGCTAGTGGTTTGGGGATCTTAGGAAGGCCGTCATTCTACGAGCAGTACTTC.

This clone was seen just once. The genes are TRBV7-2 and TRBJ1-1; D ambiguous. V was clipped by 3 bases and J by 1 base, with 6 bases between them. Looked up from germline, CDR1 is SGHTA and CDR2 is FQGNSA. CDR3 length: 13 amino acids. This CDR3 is CASSFASNTEAFF. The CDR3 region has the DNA TGTGCCAGCAGCTTTGCCTCGAACACTGAAGCTTTCTTT.

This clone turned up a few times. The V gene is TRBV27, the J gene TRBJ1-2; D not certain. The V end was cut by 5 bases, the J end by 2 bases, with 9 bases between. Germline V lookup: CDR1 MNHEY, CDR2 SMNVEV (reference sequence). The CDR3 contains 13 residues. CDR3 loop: CASSRGSNYGYTF. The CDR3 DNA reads TGTGCCAGCAGTAGAGGGTCGAACTATGGCTACACCTTC.

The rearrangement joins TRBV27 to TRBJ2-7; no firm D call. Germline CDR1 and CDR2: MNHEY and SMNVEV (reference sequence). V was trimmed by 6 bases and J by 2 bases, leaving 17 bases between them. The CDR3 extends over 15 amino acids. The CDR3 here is CASSPRADRAYEQYF. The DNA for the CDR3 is TGTGCCAGCAGCCCCCGCGCGGACCGGGCCTACGAGCAGTACTTC.

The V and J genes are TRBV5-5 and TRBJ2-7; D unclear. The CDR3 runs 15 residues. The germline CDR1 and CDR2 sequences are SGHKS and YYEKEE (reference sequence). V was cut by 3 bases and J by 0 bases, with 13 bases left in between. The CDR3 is CASSSLYRTSYEQYF. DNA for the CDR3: TGTGCCAGCAGCTCTCTCTACCGGACCTCCTACGAGCAGTACTTC.

The CDR3 spells CASSRNLGEQYF. The CDR3 DNA is TGTGCCAGCAGCCGCAATCTGGGGGAGCAGTACTTC. The rearrangement uses TRBV4-2 and TRBJ2-7, with D unclear. The length of the CDR3 is 12 residues. Germline V gene sequence: CDR1 LGHNA, CDR2 YNFKEQ. V was trimmed by 4 bases and J by 7 bases, leaving 11 bases between them.

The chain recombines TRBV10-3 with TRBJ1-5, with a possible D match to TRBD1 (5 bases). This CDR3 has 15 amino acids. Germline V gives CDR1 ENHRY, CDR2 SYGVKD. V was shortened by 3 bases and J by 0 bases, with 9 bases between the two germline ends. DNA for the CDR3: TGTGCCATCAGTGAAGGGGCGGATAGCAATCAGCCCCAGCATTTT. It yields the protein CAISEGADSNQPQHF.